Below, 26 T cell receptor beta chains from the same sample are listed, as sequenced in a study of identical twins. Using its own MiXCR run on the 5' RACE reads, TCRdb lists one record per CDR3 protein. The sample contains around 450,000 distinct CDR3 sequences, more than 13% of which appear only once. The data were also submitted as part of a second study, on yellow fever vaccine responses in identical twins.

The specimen was CD4+ T cells sorted from blood. Receptor source: a woman under 30 in good health.

This chain joins TRBV2 and TRBJ2-6; D is unresolved. This CDR3 comprises 15 residues. The V end was cut by 8 bases, the J end by 1 base, with 12 bases between. Germline V lookup: CDR1 SNHLY, CDR2 FYNNEI. CDR3 nucleotide sequence: TGTGCCAGCGGGGTTTGGGGTTCTGGGGCCAACGTCCTGACTTTC. It translates to CASGVWGSGANVLTF.

The chain joins TRBV19 to TRBJ2-5; D ambiguous. The CDR3 runs to 15 residues. Looked up from germline, CDR1 is LNHDA and CDR2 is SQIVND (reference sequence). Trimming took 6 bases from V and 2 from J, leaving 16 bases between them. In DNA form, the CDR3 reads TGTGCCAGTAGACAATCGCGGAATCCTCAAGAGACCCAGTACTTC. Translation: CASRQSRNPQETQYF.

The V and J genes are TRBV4-3 and TRBJ2-3; maybe TRBD1 (6 bases). Deletions cut 2 bases from V and 2 bases from J, with 14 bases between. Germline CDR1 LGHNA, CDR2 YSLEER. The CDR3 consists of 16 residues. The CDR3 protein is CASSQQGSLLTDTQYF. CDR3 sequence (DNA): TGCGCCAGCAGCCAACAGGGGTCCCTTCTCACAGATACGCAGTATTTT.

This clonotype was seen a few times. The chain employs TRBV29-1 and TRBJ1-2; D unresolved. V dropped 2 bases and J dropped 2 bases, with 6 bases sitting between them. The CDR3 runs 12 residues. The germline CDR1 and CDR2 sequences are SQVTM and ANQGSEA. The CDR3 DNA sequence: TGCAGCGTTGAAAGGGCAAACTATGGCTACACCTTC. Its translation: CSVERANYGYTF.

V is TRBV15 and J is TRBJ2-1; the match to TRBD2 covers 15 bases. Looked up from germline, CDR1 is LNHNV and CDR2 is YYDKDF (reference sequence). V shed 0 bases and J 15 bases; nucleotides not matched to a gene: 9. The CDR3 runs to 16 residues. The CDR3 DNA is TGTGCCACCAGCAGAGATCCGGGGACTAGCGGGGGGCGTCGGTTCTTC. This gives the protein CATSRDPGTSGGRRFF.

This sequence joins TRBV7-2 and TRBJ2-1; the match to TRBD2 covers 9 bases. Trimming cost V 1 base and J 4 bases; bases outside gene matches: 5. Germline-derived CDR1 and CDR2 are SGHTA and FQGNSA. The CDR3 consists of 16 residues. The chain's CDR3 is CASSLGLAEMYNEQFF. In DNA form, the CDR3 reads TGTGCCAGCAGCTTAGGACTAGCGGAAATGTACAATGAGCAGTTCTTC.

The chain is built from TRBV20-1 and TRBJ2-7; D gene unclear. Germline values: CDR1 DFQATT, CDR2 SNEGSKA (reference sequence). V was clipped by 3 bases and J by 6 bases, with 12 bases between them. The CDR3 is made up of 12 amino acids. CDR3 residues: CSARTLGFEQYF. CDR3 DNA sequence: TGCAGTGCTAGGACCTTAGGTTTCGAGCAGTACTTC.

This clonotype showed up just once. The rearrangement joins TRBV7-2 to TRBJ2-5; D unresolved. V lost 3 bases and J lost 7, with 12 bases in between. The CDR3 runs to 13 residues. Germline assignment: CDR1 SGHTA and CDR2 FQGNSA. CDR3: CASSLFSSGTQYF. CDR3 nucleotides: TGTGCCAGCAGCTTGTTTTCCAGTGGGACCCAGTACTTC.

This clonotype was seen ten or more times. The chain couples TRBV7-9 to TRBJ2-1; the D gene is possibly TRBD2 (5 bases). Germline V gene lookup returns CDR1 SEHNR and CDR2 FQNEAQ (reference sequence). The CDR3 extends over 15 amino acids. The V gene lost 0 bases and the J gene lost 7 bases, with 13 bases spanning the gap. The CDR3 DNA follows: TGTGCCAGCAGCTTAGCGGTGAGGGCGAGGAATGAGCAGTTCTTC. It specifies CASSLAVRARNEQFF.

This clonotype has a handful of counts. The chain joins TRBV19 to TRBJ1-2; D might be TRBD1 (5 bases). The CDR3 has 14 residues. CDR1 LNHDA and CDR2 SQIVND come from the germline V gene (reference sequence). V lost 1 base to trimming and J lost 4 bases, with 10 bases between them. CDR3 residues: CASSIGGAGYGYTF. The CDR3 DNA follows: TGTGCCAGTAGTATAGGGGGCGCCGGCTATGGCTACACCTTC.

This clonotype occurred a few times. The gene calls are TRBV7-3 and TRBJ2-3; 8 bases fit TRBD2. Unmatched junction bases numbered 8, after V lost 7 bases and J lost 2 bases. CDR1 is SGHTA and CDR2 is FQGTGA in the germline V gene. This CDR3 has 15 residues. The CDR3 nucleotides read TGTGCCAGCACCACGGGGGGGCGGCCCACAGATACGCAGTATTTT. Its protein product is CASTTGGRPTDTQYF.

In this sample, this clonotype turned up many times. V gene TRBV28 combines with J gene TRBJ2-5; weak D call: TRBD1 (6 bases). V was pared by 2 bases and J by 3 bases, with 7 bases between. This CDR3 spans 13 amino acids. CDR1 and CDR2 (germline): MDHEN, SYDVKM. The CDR3 nucleotides are TGTGCCAGCAGTTTACCAGGGGAAGAGACCCAGTACTTC. Translation gives CASSLPGEETQYF.

In its sample, this clonotype was seen a few times. The chain combines TRBV5-1 with TRBJ2-2; the D is unclear. From germline, CDR1 is SGHRS and CDR2 YFSETQ. The CDR3 spans 19 residues. Trimming took 0 bases from V and 0 from J, leaving 18 bases between them. As DNA, the CDR3 is TGCGCCAGCAGCTTGGAGTTTAGTTCCCGCCGCGCGAACACCGGGGAGCTGTTTTTT. Its translation: CASSLEFSSRRANTGELFF.

In this sample, this clonotype turned up many times. The gene calls are TRBV12-3 or TRBV12-4 and TRBJ2-1; D ambiguous. V lost 6 bases and J 7 bases, leaving 13 bases between the germline ends. CDR3 length: 13 amino acids. The CDR3 nucleotides read TGTGCCAGCAGCCAAAATCGATGGAATGAGCAGTTCTTC. Protein sequence: CASSQNRWNEQFF.

This clonotype appeared many times. The CDR3 is CASSLVPGFSHEQYF. The CDR3, as DNA: TGCGCCAGCAGCTTGGTACCAGGGTTTTCCCACGAGCAGTACTTC. This chain links TRBV5-1 with TRBJ2-7, with a tentative D call TRBD1 (5 bases). V lost 0 bases, J lost 5 bases, and 15 bases lay in between. The CDR3 contains 15 residues. The germline CDR1 and CDR2 sequences are SGHRS and YFSETQ.

This rearrangement joins TRBV20-1 to TRBJ2-7, with D possibly TRBD1 on 5 matching bases. The V end was cut by 3 bases, the J end by 2 bases, with 14 bases between. Per germline, CDR1 DFQATT and CDR2 SNEGSKA (reference sequence). The CDR3 is 14 amino acids. CDR3 coding DNA: TGCAGTGCTAGGCCCTGGGGCGTCACCTACGAGCAGTACTTC. Translating it yields CSARPWGVTYEQYF.

This clonotype was counted between two and nine times. The chain recombines TRBV7-2 with TRBJ2-5; 7 bases agree with TRBD1. The CDR3 sequence is 16 residues long. V shed 5 bases and J 5 bases; nucleotides not matched to a gene: 14. The germline V gene has CDR1 SGHTA and CDR2 FQGNSA. In nucleotides, the CDR3 is TGTGCCAGCAGCCCCGAGGGACAGTCCAAAGGGGAGACCCAGTACTTC. It specifies CASSPEGQSKGETQYF. Together with reference TRBV7-2 and TRBJ2-5, the CDR3 gives the full variable domain: GAGVSQSPSNKVTEKGKDVELRCDPISGHTALYWYRQSLGQGLEFLIYFQGNSAPDKSGLPSDRFSAERTGGSVSTLTIQRTQQEDSAVYLCASSPEGQSKGETQYFGPGTRLLVL.

This clonotype has more than one count but fewer than ten. CDR3 DNA: TGTGCCAGCAGCTTAGACCTCAGTCATGCGTACAATGAGCAGTTCTTC. Its translation: CASSLDLSHAYNEQFF. The chain combines TRBV5-5 with TRBJ2-1; D is unresolved. Germline loops: CDR1 SGHKS, CDR2 YYEKEE (reference sequence). The germline V and J ends were trimmed by 2 bases and 4 bases, with 16 bases remaining between them. The CDR3 is 16 amino acids. Looking up the rest from reference TRBV5-5 and TRBJ2-1 gives the full variable domain: DAGVTQSPTHLIKTRGQQVTLRCSPISGHKSVSWYQQVLGQGPQFIFQYYEKEERGRGNFPDRFSARQFPNYSSELNVNALLLGDSALYLCASSLDLSHAYNEQFFGPGTRLTVL.

This clonotype was picked up many times. The genes are TRBV20-1 and TRBJ2-1; TRBD2 aligns across 7 bases. Germline V gives CDR1 DFQATT, CDR2 SNEGSKA (reference sequence). Unmatched junction bases numbered 8, after V lost 3 bases and J lost 9 bases. The CDR3 totals 13 residues. Here the CDR3 reads CSASRRERGEQFF. The CDR3 DNA reads TGCAGTGCTAGTAGACGGGAGCGGGGTGAGCAGTTCTTC.

This clonotype showed up just a few times. This chain connects TRBV29-1 to TRBJ2-1; 9 bases agree with TRBD2. The trim removed 3 bases at V and 4 bases at J, leaving 4 bases unmatched. Germline lookup yields CDR1 SQVTM and CDR2 ANQGSEA. This CDR3 region has 14 residues. The CDR3: CSVELTSGYNEQFF. CDR3 DNA sequence: TGCAGCGTTGAGCTCACTAGCGGGTACAATGAGCAGTTCTTC.

This clonotype was observed a handful of times. The chain has TRBV25-1 and TRBJ2-3; perhaps TRBD2 as D (6 bases). Trimming left V 5 bases short and J 1 base short, with 13 bases between. Germline loops: CDR1 MGHDK, CDR2 SYGVNS. CDR3 length: 15 amino acids. In nucleotides, the CDR3 is TGTGCCAGCAGTCTTGGAGGGAGTCGCACAGATACGCAGTATTTT. This encodes CASSLGGSRTDTQYF.

The CDR3 nucleotides read TGTGCCAGCAGCTTAGTTCCCGGACAGTCCCGTTCACCCCTCCACTTT. Translating it yields CASSLVPGQSRSPLHF. The chain joins TRBV7-2 to TRBJ1-6, with D possibly being TRBD1 (6 bases). V was shortened by 1 base and J by 9 bases, with 16 bases between the two germline ends. Germline CDR1 reads SGHTA; CDR2 reads FQGNSA. The CDR3 totals 16 residues.

As DNA, the CDR3 is TGCAGTGCTAGTCCACTACACGAGCAGTACTTC. Translation gives CSASPLHEQYF. The chain couples TRBV20-1 to TRBJ2-7; D gene unclear. The CDR3 loop spans 11 amino acids. Germline loops: CDR1 DFQATT, CDR2 SNEGSKA (reference sequence). Deletions cut 3 bases from V and 5 bases from J, with 8 bases between.

The chain couples TRBV9 to TRBJ2-7; D gene uncertain. This CDR3 comprises 15 residues. Germline V gene sequence: CDR1 SGDLS, CDR2 YYNGEE. Trimming stripped 0 bases from V and 0 bases from J, with 10 bases between. CDR3 sequence: CASSVEFESSYEQYF. As DNA, the CDR3 is TGTGCCAGCAGCGTAGAGTTCGAGTCCTCCTACGAGCAGTACTTC. Full variable domain (rest looked up from reference TRBV9 and TRBJ2-7): DSGVTQTPKHLITATGQRVTLRCSPRSGDLSVYWYQQSLDQGLQFLIQYYNGEERAKGNILERFSAQQFPDLHSELNLSSLELGDSALYFCASSVEFESSYEQYFGPGTRLTVT.

This clonotype was observed a few times. The V and J genes are TRBV29-1 and TRBJ2-3; D not resolved. V was trimmed by 4 bases and J by 2 bases, leaving 7 bases between them. The CDR3 sequence is 12 residues long. Germline V lookup: CDR1 SQVTM, CDR2 ANQGSEA. The CDR3 loop is CSVGLDTDTQYF. The CDR3 nucleotides are TGCAGCGTTGGGCTGGACACAGATACGCAGTATTTT.

The table lists this clonotype with a count of one. V is TRBV20-1 and J is TRBJ2-3; 9 positions match TRBD2. CDR1 is DFQATT, CDR2 SNEGSKA, per germline (reference sequence). This CDR3 comprises 13 residues. Trimming cost V 3 bases and J 5 bases; bases outside gene matches: 3. The CDR3 loop is CSASSGGKDTQYF. CDR3 coding DNA: TGCAGTGCTAGTAGCGGGGGTAAAGATACGCAGTATTTT.